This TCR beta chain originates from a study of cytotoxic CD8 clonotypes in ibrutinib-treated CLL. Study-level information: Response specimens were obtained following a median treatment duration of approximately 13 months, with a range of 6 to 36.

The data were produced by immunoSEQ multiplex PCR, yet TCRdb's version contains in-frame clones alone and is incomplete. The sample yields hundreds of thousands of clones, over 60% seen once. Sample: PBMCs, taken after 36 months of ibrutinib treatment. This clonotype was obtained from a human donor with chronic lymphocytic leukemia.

This CDR3 reads CACGSNIQYF. The CDR3 DNA is TGTGCCTGCGGCAGTAACATTCAGTACTTC. This chain connects TRBV21-1 to TRBJ2-4. TRBV21-1 is listed as a pseudogene. CDR3 length: 10 amino acids.